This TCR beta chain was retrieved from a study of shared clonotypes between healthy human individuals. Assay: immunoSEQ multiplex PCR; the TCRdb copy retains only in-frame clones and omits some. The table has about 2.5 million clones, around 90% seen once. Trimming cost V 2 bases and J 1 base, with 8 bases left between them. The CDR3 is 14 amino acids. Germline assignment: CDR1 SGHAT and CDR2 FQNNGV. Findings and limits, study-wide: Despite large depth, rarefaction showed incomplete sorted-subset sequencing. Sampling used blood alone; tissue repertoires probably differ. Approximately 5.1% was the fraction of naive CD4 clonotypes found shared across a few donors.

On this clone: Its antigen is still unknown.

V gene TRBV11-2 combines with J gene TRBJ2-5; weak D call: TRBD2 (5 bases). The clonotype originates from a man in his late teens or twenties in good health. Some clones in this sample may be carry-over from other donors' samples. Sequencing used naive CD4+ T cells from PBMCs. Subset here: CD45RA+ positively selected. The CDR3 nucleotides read TGTGCCAGCAGCTTATATCGGGGCCAAGAGACCCAGTACTTC. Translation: CASSLYRGQETQYF.